Following are 6 T cell receptor beta chains from one sample sequenced in a study of shared clonotypes between healthy human individuals. Clones were sequenced by immunoSEQ multiplex PCR, and TCRdb holds only the in-frame ones, with some missing. The sample lists 500,000 to 700,000 clones; approximately 95% were seen once. Terminally differentiated effector memory CD45RA+ cells were excluded from the naive CD8 cells, which were CD45RO-negative and positively selected for CCR7. The sequencing input was naive CD8+ T cells sorted from blood. The receptors originated from a young woman in good health.

J is TRBJ2-3 and V is TRBV27; 10 bases match TRBD2. In germline, CDR1 is MNHEY, CDR2 SMNVEV (reference sequence). The CDR3 extends over 15 amino acids. V shed 6 bases and J 2 bases; nucleotides not matched to a gene: 5. The CDR3 bases are TGTGCCAGCAGAGCAAGCGGGAGGGCCACAGATACGCAGTATTTT. Translated: CASRASGRATDTQYF.

This clone has a single count. The rearrangement uses TRBV28 and TRBJ2-2; D gene uncertain. Germline V gene lookup returns CDR1 MDHEN and CDR2 SYDVKM. CDR3 length: 14 residues. The V end lost 5 bases, the J end lost 3 bases, and 10 bases lay between the germline ends. CDR3 sequence reads: CASSPFKYTGELFF. The CDR3 region has the DNA TGTGCCAGCAGTCCTTTTAAGTACACCGGGGAGCTGTTTTTT.

The V and J genes are TRBV27 and TRBJ2-1, with D perhaps TRBD1 or TRBD2 (5 bases each). This CDR3 is 12 amino acids long. V gave up 2 bases and J gave up 10 bases, with 9 bases separating them. In germline, CDR1 is MNHEY, CDR2 SMNVEV (reference sequence). The CDR3 region has the DNA TGTGCCAGCAGTTTAGGGGCTAGCGAGCAGTTCTTC. Residues: CASSLGASEQFF.

The chain uses TRBV13 and TRBJ1-2; 12 nucleotides agree with TRBD1. Germline trimming cut 1 base from V and 8 bases from J; bases unmatched to any gene: 11. The CDR3 consists of 17 residues. Germline CDR1 and CDR2: PRHDT and FYEKMQ (reference sequence). Written as DNA, the CDR3 is TGTGCCAGCAGCTTAGATCCCGGGACAGGGGGCGCAAGGGGCTACACCTTC. Its translation is CASSLDPGTGGARGYTF.

The V call is TRBV5-8, the J call TRBJ2-3; TRBD2 matches 13 bases. Germline V gene data show CDR1 as SGHTS and CDR2 as YDEGEE. There are 16 residues in the CDR3. Trimming took 4 bases from V and 4 from J; bases not matched to a gene: 6. This chain's CDR3 is CASSRGLAGVPDTQYF. DNA of the CDR3: TGTGCCAGCAGCCGAGGACTAGCGGGAGTACCAGATACGCAGTATTTT.

The genes are TRBV7-2 and TRBJ2-7, with 9 bases that match TRBD2. There are 18 residues in the CDR3. Germline V lookup: CDR1 SGHTA, CDR2 FQGNSA. Trimming at V came to 2 bases and at J to 5 bases, leaving 16 bases not matched to a gene. The CDR3 DNA reads TGTGCCAGCAGCTTAATCGTGGGTATGGGACTAGCAGCCGACGAGCAGTACTTC. Protein product: CASSLIVGMGLAADEQYF.